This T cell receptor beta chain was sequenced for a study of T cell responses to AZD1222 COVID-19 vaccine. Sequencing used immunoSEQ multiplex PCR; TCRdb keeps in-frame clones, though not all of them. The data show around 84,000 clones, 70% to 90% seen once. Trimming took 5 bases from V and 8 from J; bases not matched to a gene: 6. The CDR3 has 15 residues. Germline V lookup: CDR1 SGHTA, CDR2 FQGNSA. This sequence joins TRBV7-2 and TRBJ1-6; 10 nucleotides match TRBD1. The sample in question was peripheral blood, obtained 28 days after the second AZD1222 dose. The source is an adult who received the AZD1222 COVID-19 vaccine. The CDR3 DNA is TGTGCCAGCAGCGGGGACAGGGGAGTGGATTCACCCCTCCACTTT. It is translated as CASSGDRGVDSPLHF.